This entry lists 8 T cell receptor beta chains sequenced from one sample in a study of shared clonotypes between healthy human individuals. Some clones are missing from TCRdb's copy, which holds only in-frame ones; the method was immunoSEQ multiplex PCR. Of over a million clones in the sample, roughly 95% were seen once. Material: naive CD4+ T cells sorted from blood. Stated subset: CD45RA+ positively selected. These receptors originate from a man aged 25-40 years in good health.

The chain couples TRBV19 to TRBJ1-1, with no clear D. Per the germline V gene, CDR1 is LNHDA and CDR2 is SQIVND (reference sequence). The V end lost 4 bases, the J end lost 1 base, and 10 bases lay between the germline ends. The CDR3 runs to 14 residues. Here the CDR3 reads CASSKEATNTEAFF. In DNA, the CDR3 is TGTGCCAGTAGTAAAGAAGCTACGAACACTGAAGCTTTCTTT.

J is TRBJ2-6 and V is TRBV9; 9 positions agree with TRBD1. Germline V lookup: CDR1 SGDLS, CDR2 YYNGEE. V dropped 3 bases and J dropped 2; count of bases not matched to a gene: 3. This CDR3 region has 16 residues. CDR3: CASSGQGVAGANVLTF. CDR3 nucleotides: TGTGCCAGCAGCGGACAGGGGGTAGCTGGGGCCAACGTCCTGACTTTC.

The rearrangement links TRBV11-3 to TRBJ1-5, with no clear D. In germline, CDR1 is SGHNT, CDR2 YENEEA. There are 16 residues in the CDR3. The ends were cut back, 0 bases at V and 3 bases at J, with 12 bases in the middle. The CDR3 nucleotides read TGTGCCAGCAGCTTAGATCACACGGCAGTCAATCAGCCCCAGCATTTT. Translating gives CASSLDHTAVNQPQHF.

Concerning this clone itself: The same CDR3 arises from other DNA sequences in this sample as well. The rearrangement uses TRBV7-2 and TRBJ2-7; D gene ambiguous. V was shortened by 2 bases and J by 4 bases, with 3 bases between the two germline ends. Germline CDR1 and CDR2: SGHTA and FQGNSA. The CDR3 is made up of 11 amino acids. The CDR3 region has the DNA TGTGCCAGCAGCTTAAAGTACGAGCAGTACTTC. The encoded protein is CASSLKYEQYF.

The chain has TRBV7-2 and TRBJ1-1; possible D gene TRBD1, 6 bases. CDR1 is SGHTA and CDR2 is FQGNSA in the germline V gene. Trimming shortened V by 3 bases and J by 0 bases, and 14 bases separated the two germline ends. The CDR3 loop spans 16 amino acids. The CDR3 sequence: CASSFWGTPMNTEAFF. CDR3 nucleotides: TGTGCCAGCAGCTTCTGGGGGACACCTATGAACACTGAAGCTTTCTTT.

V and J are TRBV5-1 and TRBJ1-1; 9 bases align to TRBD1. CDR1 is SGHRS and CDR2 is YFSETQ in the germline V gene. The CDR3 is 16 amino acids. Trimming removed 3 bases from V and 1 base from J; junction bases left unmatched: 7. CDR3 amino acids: CASSSITGQGNTEAFF. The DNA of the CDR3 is TGCGCCAGCAGCTCAATAACGGGACAGGGGAACACTGAAGCTTTCTTT.

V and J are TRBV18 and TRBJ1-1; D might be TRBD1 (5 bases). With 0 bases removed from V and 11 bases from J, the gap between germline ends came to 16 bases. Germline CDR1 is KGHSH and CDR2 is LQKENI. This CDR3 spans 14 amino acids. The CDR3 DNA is TGTGCCAGCTCACCACCCAATCGTGGAGGGGCCGCTTTCTTT. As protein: CASSPPNRGGAAFF.

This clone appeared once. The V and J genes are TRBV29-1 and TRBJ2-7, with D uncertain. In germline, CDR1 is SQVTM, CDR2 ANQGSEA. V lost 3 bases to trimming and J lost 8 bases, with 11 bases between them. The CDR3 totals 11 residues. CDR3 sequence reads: CSVDWTHKQYF. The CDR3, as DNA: TGCAGCGTTGATTGGACGCACAAGCAGTACTTC.